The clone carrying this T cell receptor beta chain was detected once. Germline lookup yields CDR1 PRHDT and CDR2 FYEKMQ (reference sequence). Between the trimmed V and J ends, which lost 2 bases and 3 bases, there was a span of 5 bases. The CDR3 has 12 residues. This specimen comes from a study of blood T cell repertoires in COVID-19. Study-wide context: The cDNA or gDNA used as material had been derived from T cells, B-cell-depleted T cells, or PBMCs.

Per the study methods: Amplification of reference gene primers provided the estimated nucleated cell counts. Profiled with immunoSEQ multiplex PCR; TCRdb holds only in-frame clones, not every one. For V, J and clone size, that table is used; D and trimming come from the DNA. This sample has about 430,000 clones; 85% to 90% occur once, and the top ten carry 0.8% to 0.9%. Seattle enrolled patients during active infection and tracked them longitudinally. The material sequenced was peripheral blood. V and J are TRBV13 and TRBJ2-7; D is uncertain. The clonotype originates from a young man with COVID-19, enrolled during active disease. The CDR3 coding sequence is TGTGCCAGCAGCTTACGAGACTACGAGCAGTACTTC. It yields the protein CASSLRDYEQYF. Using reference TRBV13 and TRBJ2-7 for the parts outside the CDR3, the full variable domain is AAGVIQSPRHLIKEKRETATLKCYPIPRHDTVYWYQQGPGQDPQFLISFYEKMQSDKGSIPDRFSAQQFSDYHSELNMSSLELGDSALYFCASSLRDYEQYFGPGTRLTVT.